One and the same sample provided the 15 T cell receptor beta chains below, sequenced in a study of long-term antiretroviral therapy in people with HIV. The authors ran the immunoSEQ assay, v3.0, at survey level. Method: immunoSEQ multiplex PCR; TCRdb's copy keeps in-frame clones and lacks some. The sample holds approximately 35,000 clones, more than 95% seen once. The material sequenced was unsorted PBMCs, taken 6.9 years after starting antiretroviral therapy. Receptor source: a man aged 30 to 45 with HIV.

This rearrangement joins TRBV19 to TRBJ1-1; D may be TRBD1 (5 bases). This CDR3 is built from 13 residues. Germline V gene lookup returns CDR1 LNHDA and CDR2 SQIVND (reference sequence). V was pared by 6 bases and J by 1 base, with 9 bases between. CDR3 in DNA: TGTGCCAGTAGATGGGGACGGAACACTGAAGCTTTCTTT. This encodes CASRWGRNTEAFF.

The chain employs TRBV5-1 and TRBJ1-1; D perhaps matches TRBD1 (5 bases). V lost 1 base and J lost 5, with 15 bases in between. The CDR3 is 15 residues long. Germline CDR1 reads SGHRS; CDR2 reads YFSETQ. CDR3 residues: CASSLPQGEGTEAFF. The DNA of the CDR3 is TGCGCCAGCAGCTTGCCCCAGGGAGAAGGGACTGAAGCTTTCTTT.

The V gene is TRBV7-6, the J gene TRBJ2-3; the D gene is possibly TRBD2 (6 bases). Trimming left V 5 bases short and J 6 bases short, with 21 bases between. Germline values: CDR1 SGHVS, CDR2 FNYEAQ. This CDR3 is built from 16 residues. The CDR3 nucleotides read TGTGCCAGCAGCGGAAGACTAAGGCGGGGCGGCGATACGCAGTATTTT. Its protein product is CASSGRLRRGGDTQYF. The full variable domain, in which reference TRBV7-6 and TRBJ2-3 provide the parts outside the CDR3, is GAGVSQSPRYKVTKRGQDVALRCDPISGHVSLYWYRQALGQGPEFLTYFNYEAQQDKSGLPNDRFSAERPEGSISTLTIQRTEQRDSAMYRCASSGRLRRGGDTQYFGPGTRLTVL.

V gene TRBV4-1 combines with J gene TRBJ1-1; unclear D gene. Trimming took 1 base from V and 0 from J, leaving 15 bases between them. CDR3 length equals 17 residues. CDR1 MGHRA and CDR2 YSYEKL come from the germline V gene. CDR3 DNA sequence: TGCGCCAGCAGCCAAGGGGCAGTAGTCAACATGAACACTGAAGCTTTCTTT. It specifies CASSQGAVVNMNTEAFF.

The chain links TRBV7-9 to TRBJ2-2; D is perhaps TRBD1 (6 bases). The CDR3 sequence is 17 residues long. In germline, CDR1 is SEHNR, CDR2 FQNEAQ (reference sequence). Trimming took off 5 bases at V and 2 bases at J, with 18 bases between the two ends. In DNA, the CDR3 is TGTGCCAGCAGCCCACTCCCGGGGACATTCAACACCGGGGAGCTGTTTTTT. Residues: CASSPLPGTFNTGELFF.

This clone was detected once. The CDR3 loop is CASSIDASGVYNEQFF. In DNA form, the CDR3 reads TGTGCCAGTAGTATAGATGCTAGCGGGGTTTACAATGAGCAGTTCTTC. The chain recombines TRBV19 with TRBJ2-1; 9 bases match TRBD2. The junction had 4 bases not matched to a gene; V was cut back by 0 bases and J by 4 bases. Germline assignment: CDR1 LNHDA and CDR2 SQIVND (reference sequence). The CDR3 has 16 residues.

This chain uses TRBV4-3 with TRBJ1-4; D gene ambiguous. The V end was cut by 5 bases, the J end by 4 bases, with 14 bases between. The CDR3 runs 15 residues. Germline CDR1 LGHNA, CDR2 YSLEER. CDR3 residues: CASSINLGSNEKLFF. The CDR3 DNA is TGCGCCAGCAGCATTAATTTGGGAAGTAATGAAAAACTGTTTTTT.

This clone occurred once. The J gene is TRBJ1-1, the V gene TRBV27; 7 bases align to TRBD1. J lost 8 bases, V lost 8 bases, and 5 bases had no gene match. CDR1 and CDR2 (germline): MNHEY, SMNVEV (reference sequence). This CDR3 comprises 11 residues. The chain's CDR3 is CASHRGSEAFF. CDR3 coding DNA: TGTGCCAGCCACAGGGGATCGGAAGCTTTCTTT.

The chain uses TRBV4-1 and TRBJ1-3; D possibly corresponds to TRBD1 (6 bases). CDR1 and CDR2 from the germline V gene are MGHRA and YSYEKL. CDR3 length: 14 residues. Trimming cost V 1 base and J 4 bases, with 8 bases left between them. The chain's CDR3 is CASSQGGQGNTIYF. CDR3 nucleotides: TGCGCCAGCAGCCAAGGTGGACAGGGAAACACCATATATTTT.

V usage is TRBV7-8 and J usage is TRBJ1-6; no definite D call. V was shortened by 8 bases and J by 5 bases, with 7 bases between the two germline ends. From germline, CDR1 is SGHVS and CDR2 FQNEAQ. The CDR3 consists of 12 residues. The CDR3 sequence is CASAGDNSPLHF. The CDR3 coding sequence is TGTGCCAGCGCCGGAGATAATTCACCCCTCCACTTT.

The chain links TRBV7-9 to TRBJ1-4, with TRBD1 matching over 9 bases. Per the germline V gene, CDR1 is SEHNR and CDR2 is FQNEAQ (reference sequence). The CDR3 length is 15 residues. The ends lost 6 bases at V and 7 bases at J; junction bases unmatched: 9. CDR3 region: CASRAPGTGPEKLFF. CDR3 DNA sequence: TGTGCCAGCAGAGCCCCCGGGACAGGGCCTGAAAAACTGTTTTTT. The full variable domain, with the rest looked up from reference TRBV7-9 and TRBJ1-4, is DTGVSQNPRHKITKRGQNVTFRCDPISEHNRLYWYRQTLGQGPEFLTYFQNEAQLEKSRLLSDRFSAERPKGSFSTLEIQRTEQGDSAMYLCASRAPGTGPEKLFFGSGTQLSVL.

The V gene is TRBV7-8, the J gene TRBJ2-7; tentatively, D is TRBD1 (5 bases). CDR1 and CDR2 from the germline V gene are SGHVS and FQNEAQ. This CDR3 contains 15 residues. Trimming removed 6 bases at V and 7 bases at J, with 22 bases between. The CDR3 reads CASRQGAAQGREQYF. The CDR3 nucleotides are TGTGCCAGCAGGCAAGGGGCAGCCCAAGGGCGGGAGCAGTACTTC. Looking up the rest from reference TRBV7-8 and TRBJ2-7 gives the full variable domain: GAGVSQSPRYKVAKRGQDVALRCDPISGHVSLFWYQQALGQGPEFLTYFQNEAQLDKSGLPSDRFFAERPEGSVSTLKIQRTQQEDSAVYLCASRQGAAQGREQYFGPGTRLTVT.

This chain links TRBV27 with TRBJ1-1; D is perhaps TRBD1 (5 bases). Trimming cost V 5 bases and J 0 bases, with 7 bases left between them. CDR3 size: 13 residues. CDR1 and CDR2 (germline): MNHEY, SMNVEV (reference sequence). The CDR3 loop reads CASSKTVNTEAFF. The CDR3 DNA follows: TGTGCCAGCAGTAAGACAGTGAACACTGAAGCTTTCTTT.

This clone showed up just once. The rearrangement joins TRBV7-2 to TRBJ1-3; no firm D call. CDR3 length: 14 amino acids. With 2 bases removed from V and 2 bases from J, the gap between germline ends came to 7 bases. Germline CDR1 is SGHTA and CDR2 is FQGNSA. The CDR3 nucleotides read TGTGCCAGCAGCTTAAGGCCAGCTGGAAACACCATATATTTT. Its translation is CASSLRPAGNTIYF. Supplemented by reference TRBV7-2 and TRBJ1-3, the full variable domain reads GAGVSQSPSNKVTEKGKDVELRCDPISGHTALYWYRQSLGQGLEFLIYFQGNSAPDKSGLPSDRFSAERTGGSVSTLTIQRTQQEDSAVYLCASSLRPAGNTIYFGEGSWLTVV.

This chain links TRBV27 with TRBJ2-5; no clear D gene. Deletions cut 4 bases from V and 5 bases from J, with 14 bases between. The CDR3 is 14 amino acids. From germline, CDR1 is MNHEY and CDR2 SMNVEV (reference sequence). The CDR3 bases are TGTGCCAGCAGTTCACCTTCGGGTCCCGAGACCCAGTACTTC. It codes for CASSSPSGPETQYF.